The clone carrying this TCR beta chain showed up many times. The record originates from a study of T-cell reconstitution after alpha-beta-depleted transplantation in children. Unique molecular identifiers were incorporated during preparation of the TCRbeta library. TCRdb independently ran MiXCR on the PCR reads; one entry per CDR3 protein. The table lists around 240,000 distinct CDR3 sequences, around 8.9% of them singletons. Germline assignment: CDR1 DFQATT and CDR2 SNEGSKA (reference sequence). The CDR3 runs to 16 residues. V shed 0 bases, J shed 2 bases, and the junction held 1 base outside the gene matches.

The specimen comprised PBMCs from the stem cell graft donor, sampled from the stem cell graft. J is TRBJ1-6 and V is TRBV20-1; TRBD1 aligns across 10 bases. The receptor was isolated from a human donor who donated a stem cell graft to a child with SCID. The CDR3 DNA follows: TGCAGTGCTAGAGAGGGGACAGGGGCCTATAATTCACCCCTCCACTTT. It is translated as CSAREGTGAYNSPLHF.